This T cell receptor (beta chain) was documented in a study of T-cell memory formation after mild COVID-19. Study details: For the most part, TCR clusters were specific to one donor.

TCR alpha and TCR beta cDNA libraries with sample barcodes and UMIs came from 5'RACE using constant-segment primers. TCRdb re-analysed the 5' RACE reads in MiXCR, keeping a single row per CDR3 protein. The data show more than 100,000 distinct CDR3 sequences, 15% to 20% seen once. The study, taken as a whole, reports: Day 15 to 85 contracting clones showed balanced CD4/CD8; day 15 to 37 expanders favored CD4+.

Germline V gives CDR1 MNHEY, CDR2 SVGAGI. This CDR3 contains 15 residues. V was pared by 2 bases and J by 0 bases, with 11 bases between. This clonotype was found a few times. Its antigen is undetermined. The source is a man in his late teens or twenties who had mild COVID-19 (a few samples of this study predate the infection). Cell type and time point are not known. The chain recombines TRBV6-5 with TRBJ2-7; no clear D. The sequenced sample consisted of PBMCs or a T cell subset sorted from them (not recorded which). This CDR3 reads CASSYAPAASYEQYF. The CDR3 DNA reads as TGTGCCAGCAGTTACGCGCCTGCGGCCTCCTACGAGCAGTACTTC.